Listed here are 27 T cell receptor beta chains from one sample, sequenced in a study of blood T cell repertoires in COVID-19. TCRdb's copy holds only in-frame clones and misses some; the assay was immunoSEQ multiplex PCR. The sample yields 200,000 to 250,000 clones, 86% seen once. The specimen sequenced was peripheral blood. The receptors shown here come from a woman at least 80 years old with COVID-19, enrolled during active disease.

The J gene is TRBJ1-1, the V gene TRBV6-4; D unresolved. Germline V gene lookup returns CDR1 MRHNA and CDR2 SNTAGT. V was trimmed by 2 bases and J by 11 bases, leaving 15 bases between them. The CDR3 length is 13 residues. This CDR3 reads CASSDAIAGSAFF. CDR3 DNA: TGTGCCAGCAGTGACGCTATTGCGGGTAGCGCTTTCTTT.

The CDR3 nucleotides are TGTGCCAGCTCACCTCTCGGAGACGAGCAGTACTTC. It specifies CASSPLGDEQYF. This chain joins TRBV18 and TRBJ2-7; D remains ambiguous. From germline, CDR1 is KGHSH and CDR2 LQKENI. V lost 3 bases and J lost 5, with 8 bases in between. The CDR3 runs 12 residues.

V usage is TRBV10-3 and J usage is TRBJ1-1; D is unresolved. CDR1 ENHRY and CDR2 SYGVKD come from the germline V gene. This CDR3 region has 12 residues. The V and J ends lost 0 bases and 7 bases respectively, with 6 bases between them. The CDR3 loop reads CAISESTLEAFF. The CDR3 nucleotides are TGTGCCATCAGTGAGTCAACTCTTGAAGCTTTCTTT.

This clone was recorded a few times. The chain carries TRBV19 and TRBJ1-2; TRBD1 matches at 9 bases. CDR3 length: 13 amino acids. The J segment lost 8 bases and the V segment lost 7 bases, leaving 8 bases of the junction unmatched. Germline V gives CDR1 LNHDA, CDR2 SQIVND (reference sequence). The CDR3 spells CASTQQGAGGYTF. As DNA, the CDR3 is TGTGCCAGTACCCAACAGGGGGCGGGCGGCTACACCTTC.

The chain combines TRBV19 with TRBJ2-2, with a tentative D call TRBD1 (6 bases). Germline CDR1 reads LNHDA; CDR2 reads SQIVND (reference sequence). The CDR3 is made up of 14 amino acids. The germline V and J ends were trimmed by 7 bases and 1 base, with 10 bases remaining between them. The CDR3 loop reads CASNRAGNTGELFF. The CDR3 coding sequence is TGTGCCAGTAACAGGGCAGGGAACACCGGGGAGCTGTTTTTT.

The chain couples TRBV5-1 to TRBJ2-1; 7 bases align to TRBD2. V shed 0 bases, J shed 8 bases, and the junction held 14 bases outside the gene matches. This CDR3 is 17 amino acids long. The germline CDR1 and CDR2 sequences are SGHRS and YFSETQ. The CDR3 is CASSLGKTGGPGDEQFF. In DNA form, the CDR3 reads TGCGCCAGCAGCTTGGGGAAGACGGGGGGACCGGGCGATGAGCAGTTCTTC.

The chain joins TRBV28 to TRBJ1-5, with a possible D match to TRBD1 (6 bases). The CDR3 runs to 16 residues. CDR1 is MDHEN and CDR2 is SYDVKM in the germline V gene. V was pared by 2 bases and J by 6 bases, with 17 bases between. CDR3 residues: CASSLGSGRGIQPQHF. For the CDR3, the DNA is TGTGCCAGCAGTTTAGGTTCAGGGAGGGGGATTCAGCCCCAGCATTTT.

V usage is TRBV28 and J usage is TRBJ1-2, with a possible D match to TRBD1 (6 bases). The CDR3 has 14 amino acids. Trimming cost V 3 bases and J 5 bases, with 13 bases left between them. Germline CDR1 MDHEN, CDR2 SYDVKM. The CDR3 bases are TGTGCCAGCAGTTTTTTGGGGGCCGAATATGGCTACACCTTC. Translated: CASSFLGAEYGYTF.

The chain couples TRBV10-2 to TRBJ1-2, with a possible D match to TRBD1 (6 bases). V was trimmed by 2 bases and J by 8 bases, leaving 15 bases between them. Per the germline V gene, CDR1 is WSHSY and CDR2 is SAAADI. The CDR3 has 14 residues. CDR3 amino acids: CASSEMGQGAGYTF. In nucleotides, the CDR3 is TGCGCCAGCAGTGAGATGGGACAAGGGGCCGGCTACACCTTC.

This clone was found once. The chain combines TRBV28 with TRBJ1-5, with TRBD1 matching 7 bases. Germline loops: CDR1 MDHEN, CDR2 SYDVKM. The CDR3 has 15 amino acids. V dropped 4 bases and J dropped 4; count of bases not matched to a gene: 7. The CDR3 reads CASSSTGSANQPQHF. The CDR3 DNA reads as TGTGCCAGCAGTTCGACAGGGTCCGCAAATCAGCCCCAGCATTTT.

The V gene is TRBV13, the J gene TRBJ1-3, with a weak D call TRBD1 (6 bases). V lost 1 base and J lost 0, with 13 bases in between. This CDR3 contains 17 residues. Germline V lookup: CDR1 PRHDT, CDR2 FYEKMQ (reference sequence). The DNA of the CDR3 is TGTGCCAGCAGCTTAGTCCCGGACAGATCCTCTGGAAACACCATATATTTT. Its translation: CASSLVPDRSSGNTIYF. Full variable domain (outside the CDR3, taken from reference TRBV13 and TRBJ1-3): AAGVIQSPRHLIKEKRETATLKCYPIPRHDTVYWYQQGPGQDPQFLISFYEKMQSDKGSIPDRFSAQQFSDYHSELNMSSLELGDSALYFCASSLVPDRSSGNTIYFGEGSWLTVV.

This chain joins TRBV10-3 and TRBJ1-6; 7 nucleotides line up with TRBD1. This CDR3 has 13 residues. Trimming at V came to 6 bases and at J to 6 bases, leaving 2 bases not matched to a gene. Germline loops: CDR1 ENHRY, CDR2 SYGVKD. The CDR3 sequence: CAISRDSNSPLHF. The CDR3 bases are TGTGCCATCAGCCGGGACAGTAATTCACCCCTCCACTTT.

This clone has a single count. The chain is built from TRBV27 and TRBJ1-3; D is unresolved. Deletions cut 3 bases from V and 0 bases from J, with 3 bases between. Germline-derived CDR1 and CDR2 are MNHEY and SMNVEV (reference sequence). The CDR3 runs 13 residues. CDR3 nucleotide sequence: TGTGCCAGCAGTTTCCGCTCTGGAAACACCATATATTTT. Residues: CASSFRSGNTIYF.

V gene TRBV11-3 combines with J gene TRBJ1-1; possibly TRBD1 for D (5 bases). This CDR3 is built from 13 residues. V lost 5 bases and J 4 bases, leaving 11 bases between the germline ends. The V gene's germline CDR1 is SGHNT and CDR2 YENEEA. CDR3 in amino acids: CASSQGLRTEAFF. CDR3 sequence (DNA): TGTGCCAGCAGCCAGGGTTTGCGCACTGAAGCTTTCTTT.

This sequence joins TRBV15 and TRBJ2-7; weak D call: TRBD1 (5 bases). Trimming removed 0 bases from V and 0 bases from J, with 12 bases in between. Germline V lookup: CDR1 LNHNV, CDR2 YYDKDF (reference sequence). The CDR3 is 16 residues long. The CDR3 sequence: CATSRDPDSPSYEQYF. Here the CDR3 DNA reads TGTGCCACCAGCAGAGACCCCGACAGCCCCTCCTACGAGCAGTACTTC. The whole variable domain, filled in from reference TRBV15 and TRBJ2-7, reads DAMVIQNPRYQVTQFGKPVTLSCSQTLNHNVMYWYQQKSSQAPKLLFHYYDKDFNNEADTPDNFQSRRPNTSFCFLDIRSPGLGDTAMYLCATSRDPDSPSYEQYFGPGTRLTVT.

J is TRBJ2-7 and V is TRBV5-1; 7 bases agree with TRBD1. V was clipped by 0 bases and J by 5 bases; unmatched bases: 8. The CDR3 sequence is 15 residues long. CDR1 SGHRS and CDR2 YFSETQ come from the germline V gene. DNA of the CDR3: TGCGCCAGCAGCTTGGGCAGGGGGAAGGTCGACGAGCAGTACTTC. Translating gives CASSLGRGKVDEQYF. Variable domain in full (rest from reference TRBV5-1 and TRBJ2-7): KAGVTQTPRYLIKTRGQQVTLSCSPISGHRSVSWYQQTPGQGLQFLFEYFSETQRNKGNFPGRFSGRQFSNSRSEMNVSTLELGDSALYLCASSLGRGKVDEQYFGPGTRLTVT.

This clone occurred once. The V call is TRBV18, the J call TRBJ1-5, with 8 nucleotides matching TRBD1. V lost 5 bases and J lost 6; bases outside the gene matches: 6. CDR1 KGHSH and CDR2 LQKENI come from the germline V gene. This CDR3 comprises 14 residues. The CDR3 sequence is CASSSDRVGQPQHF. The CDR3 DNA reads TGTGCCAGCTCATCGGACAGGGTGGGTCAGCCCCAGCATTTT.

V usage is TRBV5-1 and J usage is TRBJ2-1, with a possible D match to TRBD2 (5 bases). The CDR3 length is 15 residues. V shed 3 bases and J shed 0 bases, with 10 bases lying between them. Germline CDR1 reads SGHRS; CDR2 reads YFSETQ. CDR3 protein: CASSSGVLSYNEQFF. The CDR3 DNA sequence: TGCGCCAGCAGCTCCGGGGTTCTCTCCTACAATGAGCAGTTCTTC.

The V and J genes are TRBV7-9 and TRBJ1-2; 9 bases align to TRBD1. In germline, CDR1 is SEHNR, CDR2 FQNEAQ (reference sequence). The CDR3 is 15 amino acids. The trim removed 4 bases at V and 8 bases at J, leaving 11 bases unmatched. CDR3 sequence (DNA): TGTGCCAGCAGCTCCCCCGGGACAGGGCTAGGAGGCTACACCTTC. Its translation: CASSSPGTGLGGYTF.

V and J are TRBV15 and TRBJ2-7, with 8 nucleotides matching TRBD2. With 1 base clipped from V and 6 bases from J, the junction kept 5 bases outside the gene matches. Per the germline V gene, CDR1 is LNHNV and CDR2 is YYDKDF (reference sequence). The CDR3 is 14 amino acids. In nucleotides, the CDR3 is TGTGCCACCAGCAGAGGGACTAGCTCAAGCGAGCAGTACTTC. It is translated as CATSRGTSSSEQYF.

The chain carries TRBV5-1 and TRBJ1-6, with TRBD1 matching over 8 bases. The CDR3 sequence is 15 residues long. J gave up 7 bases and V 3 bases, and 6 bases lay outside the gene matches. CDR1 is SGHRS, CDR2 YFSETQ, per germline. The DNA of the CDR3 is TGCGCCAGCAGCTCTGGGACAGGCCCAAATTCACCCCTCCACTTT. It specifies CASSSGTGPNSPLHF.

V and J are TRBV2 and TRBJ2-3; D is ambiguous. Trimming removed 5 bases at V and 0 bases at J, with 9 bases between. Germline CDR1 reads SNHLY; CDR2 reads FYNNEI. The CDR3 is 14 residues long. CDR3 sequence: CASSMGPSTDTQYF. CDR3 nucleotides: TGTGCCAGCAGTATGGGCCCCAGCACAGATACGCAGTATTTT.

The chain uses TRBV3-1 (or the pseudogene TRBV3-2) and TRBJ1-5; D call uncertain. CDR3 size: 14 residues. V was clipped by 10 bases and J by 7 bases, with 20 bases between them. Germline V gene lookup returns CDR1 LGHDT and CDR2 YNNKEL (reference sequence). The CDR3 loop reads CATPPPQRPQPQHF. DNA for the CDR3: TGTGCCACCCCACCCCCCCAGAGGCCACAGCCCCAGCATTTT.

The V call is TRBV24-1, the J call TRBJ1-5; D is uncertain. Trimming removed 10 bases from V and 2 bases from J, with 11 bases in between. The CDR3 runs 13 residues. Germline-derived CDR1 and CDR2 are KGHDR and SFDVKD. The CDR3: CATGPTGNQPQHF. As DNA, the CDR3 is TGTGCCACGGGCCCGACGGGCAATCAGCCCCAGCATTTT.

The chain recombines TRBV7-2 with TRBJ2-5, with D perhaps TRBD2 (5 bases). The CDR3 extends over 15 amino acids. The V gene lost 3 bases and the J gene lost 5 bases, with 16 bases spanning the gap. Germline assignment: CDR1 SGHTA and CDR2 FQGNSA. In DNA, the CDR3 is TGTGCCAGCAGCTTTCTCGTCGCGGGCGGGGAGACCCAGTACTTC. This sequence encodes CASSFLVAGGETQYF. Supplemented by reference TRBV7-2 and TRBJ2-5, the full variable domain reads GAGVSQSPSNKVTEKGKDVELRCDPISGHTALYWYRQSLGQGLEFLIYFQGNSAPDKSGLPSDRFSAERTGGSVSTLTIQRTQQEDSAVYLCASSFLVAGGETQYFGPGTRLLVL.

The V call is TRBV10-3, the J call TRBJ2-1; 8 nucleotides agree with TRBD1. The junction had 8 bases not matched to a gene; V was cut back by 6 bases and J by 4 bases. The V gene's germline CDR1 is ENHRY and CDR2 SYGVKD. The CDR3 spans 15 residues. The DNA for the CDR3 is TGTGCCATCAGGAAACCGGGACAGGTGTACAATGAGCAGTTCTTC. This codes for CAIRKPGQVYNEQFF.

The chain combines TRBV3-1 (or the pseudogene TRBV3-2) with TRBJ2-1; 7 bases align to TRBD2. CDR3 size: 14 residues. The V segment lost 0 bases and the J segment 10 bases; nucleotides outside the gene matches: 6. Germline V CDR1 and CDR2: LGHDT, YNNKEL (reference sequence). In nucleotides, the CDR3 is TGTGCCAGCAGCCAAGATCTGGGGAGGGGAGAGCAGTTCTTC. It specifies CASSQDLGRGEQFF.